The 10 T cell receptor beta chains given below trace back to one sample, sequenced in a study of shared clonotypes between healthy human individuals. Profiling relied on immunoSEQ multiplex PCR, and the TCRdb table lists in-frame clones only, not all of them. The table lists roughly 590,000 clones, around 95% of them singletons, with 0.11% in the top ten. Naive CD8 cells, CD45RO-negative and positively selected for CCR7, excluded terminally differentiated effector memory CD45RA+ cells. Sequences were obtained from naive CD8+ T cells sorted from blood. The receptors come from a woman in her twenties or thirties in good health.

Of note for this clone: This sample also contains other DNA sequences that code for the same CDR3. The chain carries TRBV25-1 and TRBJ2-3; no firm D call. The CDR3 loop spans 12 amino acids. Per germline, CDR1 MGHDK and CDR2 SYGVNS. Deletions cut 3 bases from V and 0 bases from J, with 1 base between. CDR3 amino acids: CASSESTDTQYF. CDR3 DNA sequence: TGTGCCAGCAGTGAGAGCACAGATACGCAGTATTTT. Complete variable domain (other parts from reference TRBV25-1 and TRBJ2-3): EADIYQTPRYLVIGTGKKITLECSQTMGHDKMYWYQQDPGMELHLIHYSYGVNSTEKGDLSSESTVSRIRTEHFPLTLESARPSHTSQYLCASSESTDTQYFGPGTRLTVL.

The chain uses TRBV19 and TRBJ1-2, with unresolved D. In germline, CDR1 is LNHDA, CDR2 SQIVND (reference sequence). This CDR3 contains 17 residues. V gave up 0 bases and J gave up 4 bases, with 18 bases separating them. The CDR3 nucleotides are TGTGCCAGTAGTATAGATCTATTGTCAAGAGGAACCTATGGCTACACCTTC. It yields the protein CASSIDLLSRGTYGYTF.

This clone was counted once. The rearrangement uses TRBV6-5 and TRBJ2-3, with 9 bases identical to TRBD1. The CDR3 covers 14 residues. The germline gives CDR1 MNHEY, CDR2 SVGAGI. V lost 4 bases, J lost 4 bases, and 3 bases stayed unmatched. The CDR3 bases are TGTGCCAGCAGTTGGACAGGGGAAGCAGATACGCAGTATTTT. Protein: CASSWTGEADTQYF.

J is TRBJ2-7 and V is TRBV28; 12 nucleotides match TRBD2. The J segment lost 6 bases and the V segment lost 5 bases, leaving 5 bases of the junction unmatched. Per the germline V gene, CDR1 is MDHEN and CDR2 is SYDVKM. The CDR3 runs to 14 residues. In nucleotides, the CDR3 is TGTGCCAGCAGTACCCAACTAGCGGGAGGCGAGCAGTACTTC. Translated, it gives CASSTQLAGGEQYF.

The chain couples TRBV19 to TRBJ1-1; TRBD1 matches 7 bases. Germline CDR1 and CDR2: LNHDA and SQIVND (reference sequence). This CDR3 has 16 amino acids. Trimming removed 4 bases from V and 0 bases from J; junction bases left unmatched: 8. CDR3 nucleotides: TGTGCCAGTAGTACGCCCCCGGGACAGCTGAACACTGAAGCTTTCTTT. Protein product: CASSTPPGQLNTEAFF.

J is TRBJ2-3 and V is TRBV27; D remains unclear. This CDR3 is 15 amino acids long. Trimming removed 6 bases at V and 0 bases at J, with 13 bases between. Germline V gene sequence: CDR1 MNHEY, CDR2 SMNVEV (reference sequence). DNA of the CDR3: TGTGCCAGCAGACTCCAAGATCCTAGCACAGATACGCAGTATTTT. Encoded protein: CASRLQDPSTDTQYF.

About this clone: The sample has other DNA sequences that encode this CDR3 too. The rearrangement joins TRBV11-2 to TRBJ1-1, with unresolved D. Trimming took 1 base from V and 0 from J, leaving 3 bases between them. Germline values: CDR1 SGHAT, CDR2 FQNNGV. The CDR3 totals 13 residues. The CDR3 bases are TGTGCCAGCAGCTTAGGCCTGAACACTGAAGCTTTCTTT. As protein: CASSLGLNTEAFF. The full variable domain, in which reference TRBV11-2 and TRBJ1-1 provide the parts outside the CDR3, is EAGVAQSPRYKIIEKRQSVAFWCNPISGHATLYWYQQILGQGPKLLIQFQNNGVVDDSQLPKDRFSAERLKGVDSTLKIQPAKLEDSAVYLCASSLGLNTEAFFGQGTRLTVV.

This chain links TRBV4-1 with TRBJ2-1; 7 bases map to TRBD1. V was clipped by 4 bases and J by 4 bases; unmatched bases: 7. CDR3 length: 15 residues. Germline CDR1 is MGHRA and CDR2 is YSYEKL. This CDR3 reads CASSPDRLPYNEQFF. DNA of the CDR3: TGCGCCAGCAGCCCGGACAGGCTACCTTACAATGAGCAGTTCTTC.

This chain connects TRBV7-8 to TRBJ2-7; D unclear. Germline values: CDR1 SGHVS, CDR2 FQNEAQ. V gave up 0 bases and J gave up 5 bases, with 23 bases separating them. This CDR3 has 18 residues. The chain's CDR3 is CASSLALSSSSVGHEQYF. Here the CDR3 DNA reads TGTGCCAGCAGCTTAGCGCTTAGTAGTAGTTCTGTGGGCCACGAGCAGTACTTC.

The V and J genes are TRBV27 and TRBJ1-1, with D tentatively TRBD1 (5 bases). This CDR3 is built from 13 residues. CDR1 and CDR2 from the germline V gene are MNHEY and SMNVEV (reference sequence). V lost 6 bases to trimming and J lost 3 bases, with 11 bases between them. DNA of the CDR3: TGTGCCAGCAGCCAGGGTGGGGACACTGAAGCTTTCTTT. It yields the protein CASSQGGDTEAFF.